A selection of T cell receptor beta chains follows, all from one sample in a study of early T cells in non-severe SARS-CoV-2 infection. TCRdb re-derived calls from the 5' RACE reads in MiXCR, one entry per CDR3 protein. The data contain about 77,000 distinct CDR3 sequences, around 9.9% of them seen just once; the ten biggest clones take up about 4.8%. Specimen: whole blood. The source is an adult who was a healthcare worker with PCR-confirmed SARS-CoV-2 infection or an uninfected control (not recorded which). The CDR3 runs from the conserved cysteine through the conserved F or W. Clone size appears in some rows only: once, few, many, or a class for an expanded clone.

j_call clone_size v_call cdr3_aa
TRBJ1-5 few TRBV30 CAWSVAETQPQHF
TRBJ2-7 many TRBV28 CASSLRESNEQYF
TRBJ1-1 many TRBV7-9 CASSLFQGAETEAFF
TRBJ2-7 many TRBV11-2 CASSPSRADPYEQYF
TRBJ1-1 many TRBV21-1 CASSNFGGSTNNTEAFF
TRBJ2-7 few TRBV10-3 CAISGTDYEQYF
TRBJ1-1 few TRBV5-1 CASSLDNRVNTEAFF
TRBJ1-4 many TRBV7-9 CASSLGQGDEKLFF
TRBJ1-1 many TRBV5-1 CASSLSGDRSRTEAFF
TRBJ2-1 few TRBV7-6 CASSLQGRYNEQFF
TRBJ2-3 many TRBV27 CASSKGTQYF
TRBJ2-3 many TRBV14 CASSLLAGVRDTQYF
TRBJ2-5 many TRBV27 CASSPGTHETQYF
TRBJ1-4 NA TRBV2 CASRAYFGKATNEKLFF
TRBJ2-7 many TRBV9 CASSVSSGGALYEQYF
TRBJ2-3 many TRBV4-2 CASSQLSSGGSSTDTQYF
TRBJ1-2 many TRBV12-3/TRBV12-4 CASSSDTFATSGYTF
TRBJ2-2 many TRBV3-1 CASSSPSGSSTGELFF
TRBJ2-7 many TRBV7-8 CASSRSGSVYREQYF
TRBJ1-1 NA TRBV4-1 CASSQPFRGIRNTEAFF
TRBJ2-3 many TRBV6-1 CASRQFAQLGYPTDTQYF
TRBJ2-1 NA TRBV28 CASSPSGGWYNEQFF
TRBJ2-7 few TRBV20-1 CSAGRSRGEQYF
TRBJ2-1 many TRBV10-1 CASSVRESYNEQFF
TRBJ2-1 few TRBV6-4 CASSATSGRPYNEQFF
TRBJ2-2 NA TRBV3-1 CASSRNPGAGELFF
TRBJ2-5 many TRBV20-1 CSARYRAGTSRETQYF
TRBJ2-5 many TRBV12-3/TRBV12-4 CASSLTETQYF
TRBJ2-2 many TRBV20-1 CSARISGGTGELFF
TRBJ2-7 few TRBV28 CASSSPPRVREQYF
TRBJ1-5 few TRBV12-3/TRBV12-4 CASSPNRAANQPQHF
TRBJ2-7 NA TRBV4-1 CASSHGAPSGRSYEQYF
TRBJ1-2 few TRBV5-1 CASSLVAGLDYGYTF
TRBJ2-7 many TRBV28 CASSTGHPYEQYF
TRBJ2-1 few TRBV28 CASSLPDSRSSGRVVNEQFF
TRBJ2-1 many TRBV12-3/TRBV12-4 CARSGIYSYNEQFF
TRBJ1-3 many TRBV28 CASSIGNTIYF
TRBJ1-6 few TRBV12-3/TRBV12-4 CASSAGQVNSPLHF
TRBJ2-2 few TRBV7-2 CASSPGNTGELFF
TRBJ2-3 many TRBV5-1 CASSLDRVTDTQYF
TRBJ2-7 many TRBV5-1 CASSRDTYEQYF
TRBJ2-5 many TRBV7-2 CASSPAGTSAGTQYF
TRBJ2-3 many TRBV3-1 CASSQFGDTQYF
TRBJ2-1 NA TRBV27 CASSLTQLGNEQFF
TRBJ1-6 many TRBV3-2 CASSQAVSSPLHF
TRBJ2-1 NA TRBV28 CASSPPGLAGNNEQFF
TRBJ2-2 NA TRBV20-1 CSARKGMFYTGELFF
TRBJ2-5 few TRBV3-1 CASSQSPLQETQYF
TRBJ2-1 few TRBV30 CAWTQRQGQFF
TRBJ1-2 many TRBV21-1 CASSTPRDRDHDYGYTF
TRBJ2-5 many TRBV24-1 CATSSGTSRQETQYF
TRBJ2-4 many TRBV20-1 CSVTGLGRNIQYF